Below are 14 T cell receptor beta chains sequenced from a single sample in a study of T cell responses to AZD1222 COVID-19 vaccine. Data came from immunoSEQ multiplex PCR; TCRdb stores just in-frame clones and leaves some out. The repertoire consists of around 160,000 clones, with about 91% occurring once and the leading ten covering under 1.5%. The sequenced sample was peripheral blood, obtained on day 0 of AZD1222 vaccination. The receptors originated from an adult in good health.

The rearrangement links TRBV19 to TRBJ1-1; no firm D call. Deletions cut 1 base from V and 0 bases from J, with 9 bases between. CDR3 length equals 15 residues. Germline V gene lookup returns CDR1 LNHDA and CDR2 SQIVND (reference sequence). CDR3 DNA: TGTGCCAGTAGTATAGCCGCAACCCTGAACACTGAAGCTTTCTTT. This encodes CASSIAATLNTEAFF. Using reference TRBV19 and TRBJ1-1 for the parts outside the CDR3, the full variable domain is DGGITQSPKYLFRKEGQNVTLSCEQNLNHDAMYWYRQDPGQGLRLIYYSQIVNDFQKGDIAEGYSVSREKKESFPLTVTSAQKNPTAFYLCASSIAATLNTEAFFGQGTRLTVV.

The chain uses TRBV9 and TRBJ2-6, with 10 bases aligning to TRBD1. Germline assignment: CDR1 SGDLS and CDR2 YYNGEE. V gave up 3 bases and J gave up 8 bases; unmatched junction bases: 11. The CDR3 is 17 residues long. CDR3 residues: CASSGLEGDRGTNVLTF. The CDR3 region has the DNA TGTGCCAGCAGCGGACTGGAGGGGGACAGGGGTACCAACGTCCTGACTTTC.

A single count supports this clone. This sequence joins TRBV7-2 and TRBJ2-1; 7 nucleotides align to TRBD2. Germline V gene sequence: CDR1 SGHTA, CDR2 FQGNSA. The CDR3 is 15 residues long. Trimming took 5 bases from V and 7 from J; bases not matched to a gene: 11. The DNA of the CDR3 is TGTGCCAGCAGCCCCGGACTAGAACGAGGAAATGAGCAGTTCTTC. Its translation is CASSPGLERGNEQFF.

The chain joins TRBV28 to TRBJ2-7; perhaps TRBD2 as D (6 bases). The ends were cut back, 9 bases at V and 6 bases at J, with 12 bases in the middle. In germline, CDR1 is MDHEN, CDR2 SYDVKM. This CDR3 region has 11 residues. CDR3 region: CASAWGGEQYF. As DNA, the CDR3 is TGTGCCAGTGCCTGGGGAGGCGAGCAGTACTTC.

The chain carries TRBV3-1 (or the pseudogene TRBV3-2) and TRBJ1-2; D may be TRBD1 (6 bases). CDR3 length: 14 residues. The germline V and J ends were trimmed by 3 bases and 0 bases, with 8 bases remaining between them. Germline V gene lookup returns CDR1 LGHDT and CDR2 YNNKEL (reference sequence). CDR3 residues: CASSQGASNYGYTF. CDR3 coding DNA: TGTGCCAGCAGCCAGGGGGCGTCTAACTATGGCTACACCTTC.

This rearrangement joins TRBV7-9 to TRBJ1-2; 8 bases match TRBD1. Per the germline V gene, CDR1 is SEHNR and CDR2 is FQNEAQ (reference sequence). V lost 5 bases to trimming and J lost 7 bases; unmatched junction nucleotides: 15. There are 16 residues in the CDR3. The CDR3 loop is CASSEQKWTGTLGYTF. In DNA form, the CDR3 reads TGTGCCAGCAGCGAACAAAAATGGACAGGGACACTTGGCTACACCTTC.

This chain links TRBV11-3 with TRBJ1-4; D is uncertain. Trimming removed 3 bases at V and 3 bases at J, with 8 bases between. The CDR3 totals 14 residues. Looked up from germline, CDR1 is SGHNT and CDR2 is YENEEA. CDR3 loop: CASSLRLANEKLFF. The CDR3 nucleotides read TGTGCCAGCAGCTTGAGATTGGCTAATGAAAAACTGTTTTTT. The whole variable domain, filled in from reference TRBV11-3 and TRBJ1-4, reads EAGVVQSPRYKIIEKKQPVAFWCNPISGHNTLYWYLQNLGQGPELLIRYENEEAVDDSQLPKDRFSAERLKGVDSTLKIQPAELGDSAVYLCASSLRLANEKLFFGSGTQLSVL.

The V call is TRBV11-3, the J call TRBJ2-3, with 8 positions matching TRBD1. Germline values: CDR1 SGHNT, CDR2 YENEEA. This CDR3 has 15 residues. J was trimmed by 2 bases and V by 4 bases; bases with no gene match: 5. The CDR3 nucleotides read TGTGCCAGCAGCTCCCGACAGGGGTTCACAGATACGCAGTATTTT. It yields the protein CASSSRQGFTDTQYF.

The rearrangement uses TRBV7-2 and TRBJ2-3, with D possibly matching TRBD2 (6 bases). The V end was cut by 1 base, the J end by 0 bases, with 17 bases between. The CDR3 is 18 residues long. Looked up from germline, CDR1 is SGHTA and CDR2 is FQGNSA. The CDR3 bases are TGTGCCAGCAGCTTAGGGTTAGCGGAGACATCTAGCACAGATACGCAGTATTTT. It codes for CASSLGLAETSSTDTQYF. Together with reference TRBV7-2 and TRBJ2-3, the CDR3 gives the full variable domain: GAGVSQSPSNKVTEKGKDVELRCDPISGHTALYWYRQSLGQGLEFLIYFQGNSAPDKSGLPSDRFSAERTGGSVSTLTIQRTQQEDSAVYLCASSLGLAETSSTDTQYFGPGTRLTVL.

The CDR3 bases are TGCGCCAGCAGCCTAGCGGGAGGGCCGGGAGAGACCCAGTACTTC. Encoded protein: CASSLAGGPGETQYF. The rearrangement uses TRBV5-1 and TRBJ2-5; 12 bases are a match to TRBD2. Germline CDR1 is SGHRS and CDR2 is YFSETQ. This CDR3 is built from 15 residues. V dropped 4 bases and J dropped 4; count of bases not matched to a gene: 5.

The V and J genes are TRBV30 and TRBJ2-7; TRBD2 matches at 7 bases. CDR1 is GTSNPN, CDR2 SVGIG, per germline (reference sequence). The CDR3 totals 14 residues. V lost 1 base to trimming and J lost 9 bases; unmatched junction nucleotides: 12. In DNA form, the CDR3 reads TGTGCCTGGAGTGGGACTAGATCTAATGCGGTGCAGTACTTC. It yields the protein CAWSGTRSNAVQYF.

The V and J genes are TRBV24-1 and TRBJ2-1; 7 bases fit TRBD1. The ends lost 4 bases at V and 3 bases at J; junction bases unmatched: 11. CDR1 and CDR2 (germline): KGHDR, SFDVKD. CDR3 length: 17 residues. The CDR3 loop is CATSDPARGGYYNEQFF. For the CDR3, the DNA is TGTGCCACCAGTGACCCCGCCCGAGGGGGCTACTACAATGAGCAGTTCTTC.

The gene calls are TRBV2 and TRBJ1-5; D uncertain. Between the trimmed V and J ends, which lost 7 bases and 0 bases, there was a span of 7 bases. CDR1 and CDR2 from the germline V gene are SNHLY and FYNNEI. The length of the CDR3 is 13 residues. Written as DNA, the CDR3 is TGTGCCAGCATGGAGTATAGCAATCAGCCCCAGCATTTT. Protein: CASMEYSNQPQHF.

The rearrangement joins TRBV28 to TRBJ2-7; a weak D match, TRBD1 (6 bases). The V end was cut by 2 bases, the J end by 0 bases, with 8 bases between. The CDR3 length is 14 residues. Germline loops: CDR1 MDHEN, CDR2 SYDVKM. CDR3 in DNA: TGTGCCAGCAGTTTACAGGGGTCCTCCTACGAGCAGTACTTC. This translates into CASSLQGSSYEQYF. Using reference TRBV28 and TRBJ2-7 for the parts outside the CDR3, the full variable domain is DVKVTQSSRYLVKRTGEKVFLECVQDMDHENMFWYRQDPGLGLRLIYFSYDVKMKEKGDIPEGYSVSREKKERFSLILESASTNQTSMYLCASSLQGSSYEQYFGPGTRLTVT.